This T cell receptor beta chain was observed in a study of cytomegalovirus exposure and HLA in healthy donors. Study-level background: An early data release held some 85 million unique TCRs from HLA-typed donors. The study, taken as a whole, reports: The study flagged approximately 180 TCR beta chains as cytomegalovirus-associated.

Regarding this clone: Its antigen is as yet unknown.

Everyone who donated was a healthy bone marrow donor. PCR used 60 Vbeta primers and 13 Jbeta primers. Some clones are missing from TCRdb's copy, which holds only in-frame ones; the method was immunoSEQ multiplex PCR. The table shows around 210,000 clones, with roughly 78% occurring only once. Sequenced: PBMCs. This TCR derives from a boy between 10 and 17 years old in good health and CMV-seronegative.

The CDR3 nucleotides read TGTGCCAGCAGCTCAAACCGGGACAGGGGTAATGAAAAACTGTTTTTT. Its translation is CASSSNRDRGNEKLFF. This chain joins TRBV7-6 and TRBJ1-4; 10 bases agree with TRBD1. Trimming took 4 bases from V and 4 from J; bases not matched to a gene: 6. CDR1 and CDR2 (germline): SGHVS, FNYEAQ. The CDR3 runs 16 residues.